Presented here are 28 T cell receptor beta chains from one specimen sequenced in a study of response to subunit inactivated influenza vaccine. From the RT-PCR reads, TCRdb called clonotypes with MiXCR, one entry per CDR3 protein. The data show some 800,000 distinct CDR3 sequences, around 21% seen once. Sample: PBMCs from blood, taken more than 4 days after vaccination. The receptors originated from a middle-aged man who received an inactivated influenza vaccine.

This clonotype has just a few counts. The CDR3 coding sequence is TGTGCCAGCAGTTGGACTAATTCGCAGTATTTT. It specifies CASSWTNSQYF. This chain links TRBV28 with TRBJ2-3; D is perhaps TRBD2 (6 bases). Per germline, CDR1 MDHEN and CDR2 SYDVKM. The CDR3 has 11 amino acids. The germline V and J ends were trimmed by 4 bases and 10 bases, with 9 bases remaining between them.

This clonotype has a handful of counts. This sequence joins TRBV30 and TRBJ2-1; unclear D gene. The CDR3 has 12 residues. V lost 4 bases, J lost 3 bases, and 7 bases lay in between. Germline values: CDR1 GTSNPN, CDR2 SVGIG (reference sequence). CDR3 sequence reads: CAWTVSYNEQFF. Here the CDR3 DNA reads TGTGCCTGGACAGTCAGCTACAATGAGCAGTTCTTC. The whole variable domain, filled in from reference TRBV30 and TRBJ2-1, reads SQTIHQWPATLVQPVGSPLSLECTVEGTSNPNLYWYRQAAGRGLQLLFYSVGIGQISSEVPQNLSASRPQDRQFILSSKKLLLSDSGFYLCAWTVSYNEQFFGPGTRLTVL.

This clonotype showed up just a few times. In nucleotides, the CDR3 is TGTGCCAGCAGCCCCCAGACAGGGCTATATGGCTACACCTTC. Its translation: CASSPQTGLYGYTF. The chain uses TRBV9 and TRBJ1-2; 7 bases line up with TRBD1. This CDR3 is 14 amino acids long. V shed 4 bases and J 5 bases; nucleotides not matched to a gene: 8. Germline V gives CDR1 SGDLS, CDR2 YYNGEE.

This clonotype was observed a handful of times. The chain has TRBV29-1 and TRBJ2-2, with 14 bases matching TRBD2. The CDR3 runs 16 residues. V lost 6 bases to trimming and J lost 6 bases; unmatched junction nucleotides: 9. The germline V gene has CDR1 SQVTM and CDR2 ANQGSEA. DNA for the CDR3: TGCAGCGTACCCGGGACTAGCGGGAGCGGCCCCGGGGAGCTGTTTTTT. Its protein is CSVPGTSGSGPGELFF.

This clonotype occurred a few times. The chain uses TRBV20-1 and TRBJ2-1, with D possibly TRBD1 on 5 matching bases. The V gene's germline CDR1 is DFQATT and CDR2 SNEGSKA (reference sequence). With 7 bases removed from V and 3 bases from J, the gap between germline ends came to 25 bases. The CDR3 covers 17 residues. CDR3 residues: CSGEVPGYLLGYNEQFF. CDR3 in DNA: TGCAGTGGAGAGGTGCCAGGGTACCTTCTGGGCTACAATGAGCAGTTCTTC.

This clonotype was detected only a few times. The chain links TRBV6-5 to TRBJ1-4; no reliable D call. Germline loops: CDR1 MNHEY, CDR2 SVGAGI. V was shortened by 0 bases and J by 5 bases, with 7 bases between the two germline ends. The CDR3 runs to 14 residues. CDR3 protein: CASSYSKANEKLFF. Written as DNA, the CDR3 is TGTGCCAGCAGTTACTCGAAAGCGAATGAAAAACTGTTTTTT.

Only a few counts were recorded for this clonotype. The rearrangement joins TRBV12-3 or TRBV12-4 to TRBJ1-2; 7 nucleotides align to TRBD1. The CDR3 consists of 14 residues. V shed 3 bases and J 4 bases; nucleotides not matched to a gene: 5. CDR3 in amino acids: CASSFSGQSYGYTF. The CDR3 DNA reads as TGTGCCAGCAGTTTCTCGGGACAGAGCTATGGCTACACCTTC.

The sample holds many counts of this clonotype. The V and J genes are TRBV12-3 or TRBV12-4 and TRBJ2-1; possible D gene TRBD1, 6 bases. This CDR3 is built from 14 residues. The V end lost 5 bases, the J end lost 7 bases, and 15 bases lay between the germline ends. The CDR3 sequence: CASSLTGKRNEQFF. For the CDR3, the DNA is TGTGCCAGCAGTCTCACAGGGAAACGGAATGAGCAGTTCTTC.

This clonotype was detected only a few times. This chain links TRBV6-2 or TRBV6-3 with TRBJ2-7; 9 bases map to TRBD1. The ends lost 2 bases at V and 2 bases at J; junction bases unmatched: 4. The germline V gene encodes CDR1 MNHEY and CDR2 SVGEGT. The CDR3 is made up of 15 amino acids. CDR3 coding DNA: TGTGCCAGCAGTTACCGGACAGGGGTTCCCTACGAGCAGTACTTC. Protein product: CASSYRTGVPYEQYF.

This sequence joins TRBV7-9 and TRBJ1-1; no clear D. The CDR3 runs to 12 residues. With 11 bases removed from V and 4 bases from J, the gap between germline ends came to 14 bases. The germline V gene has CDR1 SEHNR and CDR2 FQNEAQ (reference sequence). This chain's CDR3 is CAHGITSTEAFF. For the CDR3, the DNA is TGTGCCCATGGCATTACTTCCACTGAAGCTTTCTTT.

The chain carries TRBV20-1 and TRBJ2-1, with 10 bases lining up with TRBD2. The V gene's germline CDR1 is DFQATT and CDR2 SNEGSKA (reference sequence). CDR3 length: 15 residues. The trim removed 6 bases at V and 6 bases at J, leaving 11 bases unmatched. The CDR3 loop reads CSARGLAGVTNEQFF. The CDR3 coding sequence is TGCAGTGCGAGGGGCCTAGCGGGAGTGACCAATGAGCAGTTCTTC.

The V call is TRBV5-1, the J call TRBJ2-3; 8 nucleotides line up with TRBD2. The length of the CDR3 is 16 residues. Per germline, CDR1 SGHRS and CDR2 YFSETQ. J gave up 1 base and V 3 bases, and 7 bases lay outside the gene matches. CDR3 protein: CASSSRPGLGTDTQYF. CDR3 sequence (DNA): TGCGCCAGCAGCTCCCGTCCGGGACTAGGCACAGATACGCAGTATTTT.

The sample holds many counts of this clonotype. The chain employs TRBV12-3 or TRBV12-4 and TRBJ2-1; the match to TRBD1 covers 7 bases. The V segment lost 5 bases and the J segment 3 bases; nucleotides outside the gene matches: 7. CDR3 length: 15 residues. CDR3 in amino acids: CASSPRQGYYNEQFF. The CDR3 DNA follows: TGTGCCAGCAGTCCCCGACAGGGATACTACAATGAGCAGTTCTTC.

Here the CDR3 reads CASSQDDMYEQYF. CDR3 nucleotide sequence: TGTGCCAGCAGCCAAGACGATATGTACGAGCAGTACTTC. The genes are TRBV3-1 and TRBJ2-7; D unclear. The germline CDR1 and CDR2 sequences are LGHDT and YNNKEL (reference sequence). CDR3 size: 13 residues. V dropped 0 bases and J dropped 4 bases, with 7 bases sitting between them.

This clonotype was counted only a few times. This chain's CDR3 is CASSGLAPYNEQFF. The CDR3 nucleotides read TGTGCCAGCAGTGGACTAGCGCCCTACAATGAGCAGTTCTTC. This chain links TRBV27 with TRBJ2-1, with 9 bases identical to TRBD2. With 5 bases clipped from V and 2 bases from J, the junction kept 1 base outside the gene matches. The CDR3 extends over 14 amino acids. In germline, CDR1 is MNHEY, CDR2 SMNVEV (reference sequence).

This chain joins TRBV20-1 and TRBJ2-3; 7 nucleotides match TRBD1. From germline, CDR1 is DFQATT and CDR2 SNEGSKA (reference sequence). The CDR3 totals 14 residues. V was pared by 0 bases and J by 6 bases, with 6 bases of the junction left unmatched. The CDR3 bases are TGCAGTGCTAGAGATCAAGGGGGCGGCGATACGCAGTATTTT. It encodes CSARDQGGGDTQYF.

This clonotype was seen a few times. The genes are TRBV7-9 and TRBJ2-7; maybe TRBD2 (5 bases). Trimming took off 4 bases at V and 2 bases at J, with 18 bases between the two ends. Germline-derived CDR1 and CDR2 are SEHNR and FQNEAQ (reference sequence). The CDR3 has 16 residues. CDR3 DNA sequence: TGTGCCAGCAGCTCTGGACTGCCGCTTTTGGCCTACGAGCAGTACTTC. This translates into CASSSGLPLLAYEQYF.

This clonotype was picked up a small number of times. The chain links TRBV10-3 to TRBJ2-7, with 7 bases fitting TRBD1. Germline loops: CDR1 ENHRY, CDR2 SYGVKD. V was pared by 0 bases and J by 8 bases, with 10 bases of the junction left unmatched. The CDR3 is 15 amino acids. CDR3: CAISESRGPPGKQYF. CDR3 in DNA: TGTGCCATCAGTGAGTCGAGGGGGCCCCCTGGGAAGCAGTACTTC.

This clonotype was found many times. The J gene is TRBJ2-7, the V gene TRBV12-3 or TRBV12-4; D ambiguous. The CDR3 is made up of 12 amino acids. V lost 2 bases, J lost 5 bases, and 7 bases lay in between. The CDR3, as DNA: TGTGCCAGCAGTTTACTTGGTAACGAGCAGTACTTC. This gives the protein CASSLLGNEQYF.

This clonotype was picked up a small number of times. The chain couples TRBV25-1 to TRBJ1-2; perhaps TRBD1 as D (5 bases). The germline V and J ends were trimmed by 6 bases and 4 bases, with 18 bases remaining between them. The CDR3 has 15 amino acids. Per germline, CDR1 MGHDK and CDR2 SYGVNS. The chain's CDR3 is CASSPPGTAVYGYTF. CDR3 sequence (DNA): TGTGCCAGCAGCCCCCCCGGGACCGCCGTCTATGGCTACACCTTC.

This clonotype was observed a few times. CDR3 coding DNA: TGTGCCAGCAGCCCCAGGGGAGGCTCCGCGACAGATACGCAGTATTTT. The encoded protein is CASSPRGGSATDTQYF. The chain uses TRBV7-3 and TRBJ2-3; either TRBD1 or TRBD2 may supply D (6 bases each). Trimming cost V 5 bases and J 3 bases, with 18 bases left between them. This CDR3 is 16 amino acids long. CDR1 is SGHTA, CDR2 FQGTGA, per germline.

This clonotype was counted between two and nine times. The CDR3 loop reads CSVGPSGSAYEQYF. CDR3 sequence (DNA): TGCAGCGTTGGTCCTAGCGGGAGTGCCTACGAGCAGTACTTC. The genes are TRBV29-1 and TRBJ2-7; 10 bases are a match to TRBD2. Germline CDR1 reads SQVTM; CDR2 reads ANQGSEA. CDR3 length: 14 amino acids. The V gene end was trimmed by 4 bases and the J gene end by 2 bases; junction bases not matched to a gene: 5.

This sequence joins TRBV5-5 and TRBJ2-1; maybe TRBD2 (5 bases). Trimming stripped 4 bases from V and 10 bases from J, with 9 bases between. The CDR3 is 11 residues long. The germline V gene has CDR1 SGHKS and CDR2 YYEKEE (reference sequence). The CDR3 DNA sequence: TGTGCCAGCAGCCTGTGGGAGGAGCAGTTCTTC. This sequence encodes CASSLWEEQFF.

This clonotype was counted ten times or more. The chain carries TRBV7-2 and TRBJ2-3, with a weak D call TRBD1 (5 bases). This CDR3 has 14 amino acids. The V end lost 5 bases, the J end lost 2 bases, and 11 bases lay between the germline ends. From germline, CDR1 is SGHTA and CDR2 FQGNSA. CDR3 amino acids: CASSKDTYTDTQYF. The CDR3 DNA follows: TGTGCCAGCAGCAAGGACACCTACACAGATACGCAGTATTTT.

This clonotype was detected only a few times. The chain is built from TRBV3-1 and TRBJ1-3, with unresolved D. This CDR3 is built from 16 residues. The V and J ends lost 0 bases and 0 bases respectively, with 9 bases between them. Per the germline V gene, CDR1 is LGHDT and CDR2 is YNNKEL (reference sequence). The CDR3 loop reads CASSQEAFRSGNTIYF. CDR3 in DNA: TGTGCCAGCAGCCAAGAAGCCTTTCGCTCTGGAAACACCATATATTTT.

V is TRBV5-1 and J is TRBJ2-1; 7 bases match TRBD2. There are 17 residues in the CDR3. J gave up 3 bases and V 0 bases, and 9 bases lay outside the gene matches. Germline CDR1 and CDR2: SGHRS and YFSETQ. Here the CDR3 DNA reads TGCGCCAGCAGCTTGGCGGGGGGACTCAATTTCTACAATGAGCAGTTCTTC. Translation gives CASSLAGGLNFYNEQFF. The full variable domain, in which reference TRBV5-1 and TRBJ2-1 provide the parts outside the CDR3, is KAGVTQTPRYLIKTRGQQVTLSCSPISGHRSVSWYQQTPGQGLQFLFEYFSETQRNKGNFPGRFSGRQFSNSRSEMNVSTLELGDSALYLCASSLAGGLNFYNEQFFGPGTRLTVL.

The chain is built from TRBV5-6 and TRBJ2-7; D could derive from TRBD1 or TRBD2 (5 bases each). CDR1 is SGHDT, CDR2 YYEEEE, per germline. V was trimmed by 3 bases and J by 1 base, leaving 20 bases between them. This CDR3 comprises 17 residues. CDR3 DNA sequence: TGTGCCAGCAGCTGGAGAAACTCCGGGACGAGGTCCTACGAGCAGTACTTC. It yields the protein CASSWRNSGTRSYEQYF.

V and J are TRBV20-1 and TRBJ2-1; TRBD2 is a possible D gene (5 bases). Looked up from germline, CDR1 is DFQATT and CDR2 is SNEGSKA (reference sequence). The CDR3 sequence is 12 residues long. Trimming took 3 bases from V and 6 from J, leaving 9 bases between them. The CDR3 reads CSASGLGNEQFF. CDR3 DNA: TGCAGTGCTAGTGGACTGGGCAATGAGCAGTTCTTC.